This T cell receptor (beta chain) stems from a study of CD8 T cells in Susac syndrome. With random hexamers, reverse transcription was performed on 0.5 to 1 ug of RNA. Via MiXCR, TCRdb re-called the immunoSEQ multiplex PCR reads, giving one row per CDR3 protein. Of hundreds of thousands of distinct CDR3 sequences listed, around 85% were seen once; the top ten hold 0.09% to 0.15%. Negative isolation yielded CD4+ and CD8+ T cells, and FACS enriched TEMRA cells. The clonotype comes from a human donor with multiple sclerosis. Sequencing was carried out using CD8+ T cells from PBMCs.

This chain's CDR3 is CASSLSGGVEAFF. CDR3 sequence (DNA): TGTGCCAGCAGCTTGTCAGGTGGCGTTGAAGCTTTCTTT. The V and J genes are TRBV5-6 and TRBJ1-1; D is unresolved. The CDR3 totals 13 residues. CDR1 and CDR2 (germline): SGHDT, YYEEEE. Trimming stripped 1 base from V and 7 bases from J, with 11 bases between.